This TCR beta chain was documented in a study of tumor and adjacent non-tumor tissue in lung cancer. General observations from the study: Shorter survival was associated with higher TCR diversity in tumors. In normal lung, the top 100 clones were significantly more dominant than in tumor.

CDR3 length: 13 amino acids. This sample's RNA came from whole unsorted tissue. More than 3 cm separated this lung sample from the edge of the tumor. Worth noting for this clonotype: The target antigen is unknown. One junction end disagrees with the germline gene, perhaps due to a read error.

A modified ARM-PCR protocol with three rounds of nested PCR amplified TCRbeta. TCRdb reanalysed the multiplex PCR reads using MiXCR and keeps one entry per CDR3 protein. The repertoire has 65,000 to 75,000 distinct CDR3 sequences, approximately 73% of them found once; the top ten carry 40% to 55%. V usage is TRBV12-3 or TRBV12-4 and J usage is TRBJ1-1; 8 bases align to TRBD1. This TCR was recovered from a man in his fifties or sixties with non-small cell lung cancer. Specimen: distant non-tumor lung tissue. The CDR3 is CVSSLTGGTEAFF. CDR3 in DNA: TGTGTCAGCAGTTTAACAGGGGGGACTGAAGCTTTCTTC.